Shown below are 21 T cell receptor beta chains from a single sample sequenced in a study of response to subunit inactivated influenza vaccine. TCRdb processed the RT-PCR reads anew with MiXCR; each CDR3 protein has one entry. The table records roughly 170,000 distinct CDR3 sequences, about 9.3% of them present only once. Material: non-naive T cells sorted from PBMCs, obtained on the day of vaccination. All receptors come from a man between 45 and 60 years old who received an inactivated influenza vaccine.

This clonotype was recorded a few times. The chain combines TRBV7-2 with TRBJ1-4; 7 bases are shared with TRBD1. Germline lookup yields CDR1 SGHTA and CDR2 FQGNSA. After removal of 5 bases from V and 6 bases from J, the junction contained 6 bases not matched to a gene. The CDR3 runs to 14 residues. Here the CDR3 reads CASSVGTVDEKLFF. The DNA for the CDR3 is TGTGCCAGCAGCGTGGGGACAGTGGATGAAAAACTGTTTTTT.

The CDR3 is CASSLSIEETQYF. As DNA, the CDR3 is TGTGCCAGCAGCTTGTCCATCGAAGAGACCCAGTACTTC. The chain is built from TRBV5-4 and TRBJ2-5; D remains ambiguous. Germline V gene data show CDR1 as SGHNT and CDR2 as YYREEE (reference sequence). V dropped 1 base and J dropped 3 bases, with 7 bases sitting between them. The CDR3 extends over 13 amino acids.

This clonotype has at least ten counts. This chain connects TRBV12-3 or TRBV12-4 to TRBJ2-2, with 8 bases identical to TRBD2. The CDR3 has 16 residues. Trimming took 6 bases from V and 5 from J; bases not matched to a gene: 11. The CDR3 DNA reads as TGTGCCAGCAGACTGTCAAGCGGGAGAGTGACCGGGGAGCTGTTTTTT. It translates to CASRLSSGRVTGELFF.

There are many counts of this clonotype. This chain links TRBV12-3 or TRBV12-4 with TRBJ1-1; maybe TRBD1 (5 bases). The CDR3 spans 14 residues. The V end was cut by 5 bases, the J end by 0 bases, with 10 bases between. The CDR3 region has the DNA TGTGCCAGCAGTCCCACGGGGGTGAACACTGAAGCTTTCTTT. Its protein is CASSPTGVNTEAFF.

The chain joins TRBV11-2 to TRBJ2-1; 15 bases fit TRBD2. The CDR3 runs 15 residues. In germline, CDR1 is SGHAT, CDR2 FQNNGV. The junction had 4 bases not matched to a gene; V was cut back by 6 bases and J by 7 bases. DNA of the CDR3: TGTGCCAGCAGACCCGGGACTAGCGGGGGGAATGAGCAGTTCTTC. Encoded protein: CASRPGTSGGNEQFF.

This clonotype occurred a few times. CDR3 DNA: TGTGCCAGCAGTACTAGCGGGGCGAGCTCCTACAATGAGCAGTTCTTC. It codes for CASSTSGASSYNEQFF. The chain links TRBV12-3 or TRBV12-4 to TRBJ2-1; TRBD2 aligns across 10 bases. The CDR3 runs to 16 residues. Trimming removed 5 bases from V and 0 bases from J; junction bases left unmatched: 4.

This clonotype was detected only a few times. The rearrangement joins TRBV7-2 to TRBJ2-7, with 9 bases fitting TRBD2. The germline CDR1 and CDR2 sequences are SGHTA and FQGNSA. V was pared by 6 bases and J by 0 bases, with 6 bases of the junction left unmatched. The CDR3 is 15 amino acids. The CDR3, as DNA: TGTGCCAGCAGACTAGTAGCGGGAGCCTCCTACGAGCAGTACTTC. This codes for CASRLVAGASYEQYF.

This clonotype was detected many times. The V and J genes are TRBV25-1 and TRBJ1-1; no clear D. Trimming stripped 7 bases from V and 1 base from J, with 10 bases between. Germline V gene lookup returns CDR1 MGHDK and CDR2 SYGVNS. The CDR3 totals 13 residues. The CDR3 DNA reads TGTGCCAGCAATCGAGGGAGGAACACTGAAGCTTTCTTT. Translated: CASNRGRNTEAFF.

The CDR3 is CASSRLATGGSSGNTIYF. The CDR3 coding sequence is TGCGCCAGCAGCCGGCTCGCGACAGGGGGGAGCTCTGGAAACACCATATATTTT. V usage is TRBV5-1 and J usage is TRBJ1-3, with TRBD1 identical over 9 bases. Per germline, CDR1 SGHRS and CDR2 YFSETQ. V was pared by 4 bases and J by 0 bases, with 11 bases of the junction left unmatched. The CDR3 length is 18 residues.

There are a few counts of this clonotype. The chain links TRBV6-1 to TRBJ2-1; the match to TRBD2 covers 9 bases. V lost 4 bases to trimming and J lost 5 bases; unmatched junction nucleotides: 6. The CDR3 loop spans 15 amino acids. The germline V gene encodes CDR1 MNHNS and CDR2 SASEGT. As DNA, the CDR3 is TGTGCCAGCAGTGTAGCGGGAGTAGGAGACAATGAGCAGTTCTTC. Translation gives CASSVAGVGDNEQFF.

This clonotype appeared a few times. This chain connects TRBV9 to TRBJ1-2, with no clear D. The CDR3 consists of 13 residues. From germline, CDR1 is SGDLS and CDR2 YYNGEE. V was cut by 1 base and J by 2 bases, with 6 bases left in between. The CDR3 region has the DNA TGTGCCAGCAGCGTAACGGGCAACTATGGCTACACCTTC. Its translation: CASSVTGNYGYTF.

This clonotype was recorded a few times. This chain joins TRBV5-4 and TRBJ2-7, with 7 bases aligning to TRBD1. The V and J ends lost 4 bases and 2 bases, in that order; junction bases with no gene match: 9. The germline gives CDR1 SGHNT, CDR2 YYREEE (reference sequence). This CDR3 is 15 amino acids long. The CDR3 coding sequence is TGTGCCAGCAGCCCCCGTGGGCAGGGGGCCTACGAGCAGTACTTC. Translation gives CASSPRGQGAYEQYF.

This clonotype has at least ten counts. The chain couples TRBV7-8 to TRBJ2-1; 8 bases align to TRBD2. Germline-derived CDR1 and CDR2 are SGHVS and FQNEAQ. Trimming at V came to 4 bases and at J to 4 bases, leaving 6 bases not matched to a gene. The CDR3 is 15 amino acids. CDR3 region: CASSYGGGMYNEQFF. The DNA of the CDR3 is TGTGCCAGCAGCTACGGGGGGGGGATGTACAATGAGCAGTTCTTC.

This clonotype was counted a few times. The genes are TRBV3-1 and TRBJ2-3; 10 nucleotides line up with TRBD2. Germline-derived CDR1 and CDR2 are LGHDT and YNNKEL (reference sequence). V lost 6 bases, J lost 2 bases, and 5 bases stayed unmatched. The CDR3 sequence is 15 residues long. The CDR3 nucleotides read TGTGCCAGCAGTACTAGCGGGACGGACACAGATACGCAGTATTTT. This translates into CASSTSGTDTDTQYF.

This clonotype occurred a few times. J is TRBJ1-3 and V is TRBV3-1; D ambiguous. The germline V and J ends were trimmed by 1 base and 0 bases, with 7 bases remaining between them. There are 15 residues in the CDR3. Germline V gene data show CDR1 as LGHDT and CDR2 as YNNKEL (reference sequence). The CDR3 is CASSQAPYSGNTIYF. CDR3 nucleotides: TGTGCCAGCAGCCAAGCACCGTACTCTGGAAACACCATATATTTT.

This clonotype was detected ten times or more. The rearrangement links TRBV12-3 or TRBV12-4 to TRBJ2-5; 11 positions match TRBD1. This CDR3 spans 16 amino acids. J gave up 7 bases and V 6 bases, and 13 bases lay outside the gene matches. The CDR3 DNA reads as TGTGCCAGCAGCCAGGGACAGGGGGTTAGTTCTGGGACCCAGTACTTC. Its protein is CASSQGQGVSSGTQYF.

This clonotype was counted only a few times. CDR3: CASRTTGELFF. The CDR3, as DNA: TGTGCCAGCAGGACCACCGGGGAGCTGTTTTTT. The chain is built from TRBV2 and TRBJ2-2; D is unresolved. The germline V and J ends were trimmed by 6 bases and 4 bases, with 3 bases remaining between them. Looked up from germline, CDR1 is SNHLY and CDR2 is FYNNEI. The CDR3 sequence is 11 residues long.

This clonotype came up a few times. The chain uses TRBV6-1 and TRBJ1-5; D call uncertain. Trimming stripped 5 bases from V and 7 bases from J, with 12 bases between. The germline V gene has CDR1 MNHNS and CDR2 SASEGT. The CDR3 extends over 13 amino acids. The CDR3 sequence: CASSQFPDQPQHF. The CDR3 region has the DNA TGTGCCAGCAGTCAGTTCCCAGACCAGCCCCAGCATTTT.

V is TRBV5-1 and J is TRBJ1-4; D unclear. The CDR3 has 13 residues. The germline gives CDR1 SGHRS, CDR2 YFSETQ. V was pared by 4 bases and J by 6 bases, with 10 bases between. Here the CDR3 DNA reads TGCGCCAGCAGCACGGGAGGACATGAAAAACTGTTTTTT. Protein sequence: CASSTGGHEKLFF.

The chain joins TRBV5-1 to TRBJ2-5; TRBD1 or TRBD2 may be the D gene (5 bases each). The V gene lost 0 bases and the J gene lost 1 base, with 10 bases spanning the gap. The CDR3 loop spans 15 amino acids. CDR1 SGHRS and CDR2 YFSETQ come from the germline V gene. The CDR3 loop reads CASSLGGEIQETQYF. Here the CDR3 DNA reads TGCGCCAGCAGCTTGGGAGGGGAAATCCAAGAGACCCAGTACTTC.

This clonotype turned up a few times. The rearrangement links TRBV9 to TRBJ2-2; TRBD1 might be the D (6 bases). Germline CDR1 is SGDLS and CDR2 is YYNGEE. The ends were cut back, 4 bases at V and 0 bases at J, with 13 bases in the middle. The CDR3 totals 16 residues. CDR3 loop: CASSPGQLANTGELFF. In DNA form, the CDR3 reads TGTGCCAGCAGCCCCGGACAGCTAGCGAACACCGGGGAGCTGTTTTTT.